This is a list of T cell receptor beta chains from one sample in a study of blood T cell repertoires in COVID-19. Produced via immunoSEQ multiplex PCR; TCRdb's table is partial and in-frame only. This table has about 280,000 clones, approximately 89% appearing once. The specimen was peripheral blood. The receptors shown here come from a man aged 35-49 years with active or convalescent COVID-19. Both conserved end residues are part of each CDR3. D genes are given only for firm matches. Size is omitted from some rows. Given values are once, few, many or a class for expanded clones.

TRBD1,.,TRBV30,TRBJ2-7,CAWRMDRSSYEQYF,TGTGCCTGGAGGATGGACAGGAGCTCCTACGAGCAGTACTTC
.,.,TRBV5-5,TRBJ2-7,CASSASGWSDYEQYF,TGTGCCAGCAGCGCGTCAGGGTGGTCTGATTACGAGCAGTACTTC
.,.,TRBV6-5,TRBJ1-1,CASSPDTNTEAFF,TGTGCCAGCAGTCCGGACACCAACACTGAAGCTTTCTTT
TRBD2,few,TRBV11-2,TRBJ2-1,CASSPPLTSGRDEQFF,TGTGCCAGCAGCCCACCCCTGACTAGCGGGAGGGATGAGCAGTTCTTC
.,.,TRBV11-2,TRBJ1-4,CASSLAEGPSATNEKLFF,TGTGCCAGCAGCTTGGCAGAGGGTCCCTCCGCAACTAATGAAAAACTGTTTTTT
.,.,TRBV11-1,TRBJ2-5,CASSTGLAKETQYF,TGTGCCAGCAGCACGGGACTTGCAAAAGAGACCCAGTACTTC
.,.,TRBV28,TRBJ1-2,CASSHSTGDYGYTF,TGTGCCAGCAGCCATTCGACAGGTGACTATGGCTACACCTTC
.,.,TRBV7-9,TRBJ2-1,CASSRGAGTYNEQFF,TGTGCCAGCAGTAGAGGGGCGGGAACGTACAATGAGCAGTTCTTC
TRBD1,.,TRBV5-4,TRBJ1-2,CASSPDRAPTNTF,TGTGCCAGCAGTCCCGACAGGGCCCCGACTAACACCTTC
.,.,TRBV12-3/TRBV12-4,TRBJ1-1,CASSLSRDTEAFF,TGTGCCAGCAGTTTAAGTAGAGACACTGAAGCTTTCTTT
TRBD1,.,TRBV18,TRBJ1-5,CASSPIAGGAQPQHF,TGTGCCAGCTCACCTATAGCAGGGGGTGCTCAGCCCCAGCATTTT
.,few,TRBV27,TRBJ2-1,CASSLSRGLEQFF,TGTGCCAGCAGTTTAAGTCGGGGGTTGGAGCAGTTCTTC
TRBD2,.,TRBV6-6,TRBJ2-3,CASRPLAGGARGAQYF,TGTGCCAGCAGGCCACTAGCGGGAGGTGCACGGGGGGCGCAGTATTTT
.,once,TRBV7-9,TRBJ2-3,CASSLGFGGDTDTQYF,TGTGCCAGCAGCTTGGGGTTCGGCGGGGACACAGATACGCAGTATTTT
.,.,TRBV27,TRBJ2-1,CASSLWARVESSYNEQFF,TGTGCCAGCAGTTTATGGGCCCGCGTAGAGAGCTCCTACAATGAGCAGTTCTTC
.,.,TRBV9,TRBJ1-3,CASSGPGRGSGNTIYF,TGTGCCAGCAGCGGCCCGGGGCGGGGGTCTGGAAACACCATATATTTT
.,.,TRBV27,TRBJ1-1,CASSLTRGWAEAFF,TGTGCCAGCAGTTTAACCAGGGGCTGGGCTGAAGCTTTCTTT
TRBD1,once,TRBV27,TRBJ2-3,CASTRPGGGTDTQYF,TGTGCCAGCACCCGTCCAGGGGGCGGGACAGATACGCAGTATTTT
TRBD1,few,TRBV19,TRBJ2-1,CASRAAGTGSSYNEQFF,TGTGCCAGTAGGGCCGCCGGGACAGGGAGCTCCTACAATGAGCAGTTCTTC
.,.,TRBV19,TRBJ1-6,CASSILLYNSPLHF,TGTGCCAGTAGTATATTACTTTATAATTCACCCCTCCACTTT
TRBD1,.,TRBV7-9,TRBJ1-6,CASSPGTANSPLHF,TGTGCCAGCAGCCCTGGGACAGCTAATTCACCCCTCCACTTT
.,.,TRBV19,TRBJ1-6,CASSIGGGNGSPLHF,TGTGCCAGTAGTATTGGGGGGGGTAATGGATCACCCCTCCACTTT
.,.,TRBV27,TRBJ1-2,CASSTTAANYGYTF,TGTGCCAGCAGCACCACCGCAGCTAACTATGGCTACACCTTC
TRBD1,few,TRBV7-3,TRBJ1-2,CASSSGQGYNYGYTF,TGTGCCAGCAGCTCTGGACAGGGATACAACTATGGCTACACCTTC
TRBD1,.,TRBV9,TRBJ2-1,CASSFWQGAPNEQFF,TGTGCCAGCAGCTTCTGGCAGGGGGCGCCCAATGAGCAGTTCTTC
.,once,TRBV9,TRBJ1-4,CASSGTGKTVEKLFF,TGTGCCAGCAGCGGCACAGGGAAGACTGTTGAAAAACTGTTTTTT
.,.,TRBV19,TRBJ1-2,CASSIPEGINYGYTF,TGTGCCAGTAGTATACCGGAGGGGATAAACTATGGCTACACCTTC
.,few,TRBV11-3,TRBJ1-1,CASSLARGIAFF,TGTGCCAGCAGCTTAGCGCGGGGTATAGCTTTCTTT
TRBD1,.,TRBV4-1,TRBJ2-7,CASSQRDRGSYEQYF,TGCGCCAGCAGCCAGAGGGACAGGGGTTCCTACGAGCAGTACTTC
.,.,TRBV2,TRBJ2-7,CASSEITYEQYF,TGTGCCAGCAGTGAAATAACCTACGAGCAGTACTTC
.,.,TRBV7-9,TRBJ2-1,CASSSSGGPNNEQFF,TGTGCCAGCAGCTCCTCCGGGGGGCCCAACAATGAGCAGTTCTTC
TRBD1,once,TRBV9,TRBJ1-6,CASSLTGVDSPLHF,TGTGCCAGCAGCCTGACAGGGGTGGATTCACCCCTCCACTTT
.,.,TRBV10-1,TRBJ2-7,CASSDQGVGYEQYF,TGCGCCAGCAGTGACCAAGGGGTAGGCTACGAGCAGTACTTC
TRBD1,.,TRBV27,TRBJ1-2,CASSSPQTGAYGYTF,TGTGCCAGCAGTTCTCCACAGACAGGGGCCTATGGCTACACCTTC
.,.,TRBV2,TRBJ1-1,CASSAGQPTAEAFF,TGTGCCAGCAGTGCAGGACAGCCGACAGCTGAAGCTTTCTTT
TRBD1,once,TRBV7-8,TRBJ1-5,CASSLEEDRGYSNQPQHF,TGTGCCAGCAGCTTAGAGGAGGACAGGGGATATAGCAATCAGCCCCAGCATTTT
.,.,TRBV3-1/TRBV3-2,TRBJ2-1,CASSRANEQFF,TGTGCCAGCAGCCGAGCAAATGAGCAGTTCTTC
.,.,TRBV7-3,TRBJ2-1,CASSSGSSYNEQFF,TGTGCCAGCAGTTCGGGGAGCTCCTACAATGAGCAGTTCTTC
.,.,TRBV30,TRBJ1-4,CAWSLVGRESLFF,TGTGCCTGGAGCTTGGTGGGCAGGGAATCCCTGTTTTTT
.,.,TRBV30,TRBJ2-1,CAWSLGEQFF,TGTGCCTGGTCTCTAGGTGAGCAGTTCTTC
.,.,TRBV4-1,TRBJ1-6,CASSLLSQPLHF,TGCGCCAGCAGCCTCCTAAGCCAACCCCTCCACTTT
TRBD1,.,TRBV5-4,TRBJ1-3,CASSSRTGGANTIYF,TGTGCCAGCAGCTCCCGGACAGGGGGAGCGAACACCATATATTTT
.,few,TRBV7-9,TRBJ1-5,CASSLALGYSNQPQHF,TGTGCCAGCAGCTTAGCGCTGGGCTATAGCAATCAGCCCCAGCATTTT
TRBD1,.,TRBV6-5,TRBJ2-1,CASSPPGQGANEQFF,TGTGCCAGCAGCCCACCGGGACAGGGGGCTAATGAGCAGTTCTTC
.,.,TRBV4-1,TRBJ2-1,CASTTGPGQGDEQFF,TGCGCCAGCACAACAGGGCCGGGTCAAGGCGATGAGCAGTTCTTC
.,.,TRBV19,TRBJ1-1,CASSIGGGVGTEAFF,TGTGCCAGTAGTATAGGTGGAGGGGTAGGGACTGAAGCTTTCTTT
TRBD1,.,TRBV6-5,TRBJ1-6,CASRAMTGTNSPLHF,TGTGCCAGCAGGGCAATGACAGGGACTAATTCACCCCTCCACTTT
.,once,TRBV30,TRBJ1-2,CAWRESWTGGYTF,TGTGCCTGGAGGGAGTCCTGGACGGGGGGCTACACCTTC
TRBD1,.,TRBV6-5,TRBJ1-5,CASGTGGNQPQHF,TGTGCCAGCGGGACAGGGGGGAATCAGCCCCAGCATTTT
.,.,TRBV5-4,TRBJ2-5,CASSQGLANQETQYF,TGTGCCAGCAGCCAGGGGTTGGCCAACCAAGAGACCCAGTACTTC
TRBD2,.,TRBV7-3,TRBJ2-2,CASSSGTSGGADTGELFF,TGTGCCAGCAGCTCCGGGACTAGCGGGGGGGCCGACACCGGGGAGCTGTTTTTT
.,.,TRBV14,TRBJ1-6,CASSQGGGSYNSPLHF,TGTGCCAGCAGCCAAGGCGGAGGGTCCTATAATTCACCCCTCCACTTT
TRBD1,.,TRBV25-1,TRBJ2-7,CASSGPGTGENEQYF,TGTGCCAGCAGTGGGCCCGGGACAGGGGAAAACGAGCAGTACTTC
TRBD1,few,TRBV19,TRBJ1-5,CASSQQGVGQPQHF,TGTGCCAGTAGTCAACAGGGGGTCGGACAGCCCCAGCATTTT